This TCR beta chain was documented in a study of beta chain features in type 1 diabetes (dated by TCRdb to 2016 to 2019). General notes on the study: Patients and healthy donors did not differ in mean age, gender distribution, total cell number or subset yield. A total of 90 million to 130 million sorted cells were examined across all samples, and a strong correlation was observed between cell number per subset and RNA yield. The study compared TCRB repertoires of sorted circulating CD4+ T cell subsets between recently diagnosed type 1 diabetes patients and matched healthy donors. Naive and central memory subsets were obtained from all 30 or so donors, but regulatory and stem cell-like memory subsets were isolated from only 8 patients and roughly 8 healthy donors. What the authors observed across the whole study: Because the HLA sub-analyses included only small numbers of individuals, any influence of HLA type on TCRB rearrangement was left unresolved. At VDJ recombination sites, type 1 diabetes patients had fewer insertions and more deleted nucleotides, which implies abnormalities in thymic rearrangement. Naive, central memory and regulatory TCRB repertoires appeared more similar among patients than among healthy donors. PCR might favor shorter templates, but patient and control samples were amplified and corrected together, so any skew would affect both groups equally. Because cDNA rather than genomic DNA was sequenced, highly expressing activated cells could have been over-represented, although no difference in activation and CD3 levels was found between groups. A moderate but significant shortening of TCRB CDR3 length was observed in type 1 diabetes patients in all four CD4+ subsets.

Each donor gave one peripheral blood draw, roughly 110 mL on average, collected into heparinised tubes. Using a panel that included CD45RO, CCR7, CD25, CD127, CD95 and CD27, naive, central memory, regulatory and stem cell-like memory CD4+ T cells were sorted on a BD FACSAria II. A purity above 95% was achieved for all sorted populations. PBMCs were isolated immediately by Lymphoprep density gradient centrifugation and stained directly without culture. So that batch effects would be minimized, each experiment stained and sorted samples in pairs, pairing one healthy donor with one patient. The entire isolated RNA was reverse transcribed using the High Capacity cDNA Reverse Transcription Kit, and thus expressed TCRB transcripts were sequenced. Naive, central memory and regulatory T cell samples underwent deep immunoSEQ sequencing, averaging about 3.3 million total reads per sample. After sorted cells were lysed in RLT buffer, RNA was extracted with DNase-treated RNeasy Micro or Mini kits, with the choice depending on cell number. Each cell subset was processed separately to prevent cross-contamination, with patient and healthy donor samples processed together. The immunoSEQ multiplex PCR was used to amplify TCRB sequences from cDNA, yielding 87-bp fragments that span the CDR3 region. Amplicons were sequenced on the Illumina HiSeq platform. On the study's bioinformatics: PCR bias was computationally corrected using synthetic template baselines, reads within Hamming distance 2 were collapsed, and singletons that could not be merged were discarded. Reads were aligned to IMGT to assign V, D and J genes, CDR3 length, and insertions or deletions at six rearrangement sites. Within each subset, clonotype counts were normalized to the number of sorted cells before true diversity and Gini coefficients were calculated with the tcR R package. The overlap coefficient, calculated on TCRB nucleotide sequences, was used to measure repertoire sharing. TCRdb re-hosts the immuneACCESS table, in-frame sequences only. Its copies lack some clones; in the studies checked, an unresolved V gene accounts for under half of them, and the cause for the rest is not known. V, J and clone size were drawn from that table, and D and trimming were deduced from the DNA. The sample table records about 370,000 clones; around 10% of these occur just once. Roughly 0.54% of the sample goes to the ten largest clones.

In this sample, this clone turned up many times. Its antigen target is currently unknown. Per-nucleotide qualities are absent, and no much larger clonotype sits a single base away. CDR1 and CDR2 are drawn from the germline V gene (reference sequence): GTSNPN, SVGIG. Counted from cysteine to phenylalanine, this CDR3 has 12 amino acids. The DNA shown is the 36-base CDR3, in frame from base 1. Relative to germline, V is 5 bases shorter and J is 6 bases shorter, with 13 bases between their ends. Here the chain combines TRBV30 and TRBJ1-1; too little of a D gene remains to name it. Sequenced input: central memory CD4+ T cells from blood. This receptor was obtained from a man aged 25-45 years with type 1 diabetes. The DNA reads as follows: TGTGCCTGGGTGGAGTCGGGTCCTGAAGCTTTCTTT. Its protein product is CAWVESGPEAFF.